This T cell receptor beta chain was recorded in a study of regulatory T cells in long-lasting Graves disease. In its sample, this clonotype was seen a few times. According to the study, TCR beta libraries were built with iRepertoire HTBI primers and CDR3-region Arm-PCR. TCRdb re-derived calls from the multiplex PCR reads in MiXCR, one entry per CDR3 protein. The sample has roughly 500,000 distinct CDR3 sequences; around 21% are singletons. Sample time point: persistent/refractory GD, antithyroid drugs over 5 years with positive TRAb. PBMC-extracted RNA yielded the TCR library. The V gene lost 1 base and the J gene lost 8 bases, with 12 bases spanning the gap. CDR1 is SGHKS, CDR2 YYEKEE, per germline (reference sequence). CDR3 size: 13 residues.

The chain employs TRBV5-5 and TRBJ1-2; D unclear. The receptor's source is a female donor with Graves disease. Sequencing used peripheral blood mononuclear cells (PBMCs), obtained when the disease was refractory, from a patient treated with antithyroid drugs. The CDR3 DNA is TGTGCCAGCAGCTTGTTTTTAAGTTCAGGCTACACCTTC. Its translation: CASSLFLSSGYTF.